In its sample, the clone carrying this TCR beta chain was seen once. The target antigen is unknown. The table came from immunoSEQ multiplex PCR; TCRdb's copy has only in-frame clones and leaves some out. The sample carries around 77,000 clones, about 93% recorded once. These data come from a study of OX40 agonist ivuxolimab in advanced cancers. Study conclusions and caveats: CD8+ T cells (on average) carried more expanded clones than CD4+ T cells.

Germline values: CDR1 SGHTA, CDR2 FQGTGA. The CDR3 extends over 13 amino acids. V was trimmed by 5 bases and J by 4 bases, leaving 9 bases between them. The TCR originated in an adult with an advanced solid tumor such as melanoma, head and neck, liver or kidney cancer. The chain links TRBV7-3 to TRBJ2-1; D gene unclear. The sample was CD4+ or CD8+ T cells sorted from blood, taken in a trial of the OX40 agonist ivuxolimab. CDR3 bases: TGTGCCAGCAGCCCGTCACGATACAATGAGCAGTTCTTC. Protein sequence: CASSPSRYNEQFF.